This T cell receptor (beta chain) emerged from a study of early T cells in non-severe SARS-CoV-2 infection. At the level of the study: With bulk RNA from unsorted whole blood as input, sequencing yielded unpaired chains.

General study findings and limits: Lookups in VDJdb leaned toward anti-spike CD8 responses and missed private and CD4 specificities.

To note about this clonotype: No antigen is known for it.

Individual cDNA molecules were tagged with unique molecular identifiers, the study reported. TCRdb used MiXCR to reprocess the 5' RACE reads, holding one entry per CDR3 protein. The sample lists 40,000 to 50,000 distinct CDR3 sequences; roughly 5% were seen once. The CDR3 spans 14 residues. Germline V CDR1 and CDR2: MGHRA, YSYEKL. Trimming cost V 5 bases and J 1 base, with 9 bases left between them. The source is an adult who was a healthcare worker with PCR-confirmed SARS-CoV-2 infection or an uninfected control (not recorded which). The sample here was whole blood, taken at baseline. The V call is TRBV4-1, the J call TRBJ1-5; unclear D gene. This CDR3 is CASSSTVSNQPQHF. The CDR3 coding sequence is TGCGCCAGCAGCTCCACGGTAAGCAATCAGCCCCAGCATTTT.